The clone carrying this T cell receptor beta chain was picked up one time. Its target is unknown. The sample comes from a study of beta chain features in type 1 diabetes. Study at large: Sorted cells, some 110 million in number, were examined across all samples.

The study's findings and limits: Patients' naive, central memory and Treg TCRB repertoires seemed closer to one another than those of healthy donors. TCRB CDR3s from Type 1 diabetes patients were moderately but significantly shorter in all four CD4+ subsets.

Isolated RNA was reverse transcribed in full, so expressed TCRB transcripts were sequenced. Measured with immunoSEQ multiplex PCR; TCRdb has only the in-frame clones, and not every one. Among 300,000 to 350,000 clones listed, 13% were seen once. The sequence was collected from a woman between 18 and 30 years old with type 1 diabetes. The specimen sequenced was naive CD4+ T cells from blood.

The CDR3 spells CAISDLAPENTEAFF. The DNA of the CDR3 is TGTGCCATCAGTGATTTGGCCCCAGAGAACACTGAAGCTTTCTTT. The chain carries TRBV10-3 and TRBJ1-1; D not certain. V gave up 3 bases and J gave up 1 base, with 12 bases separating them. The CDR3 is 15 amino acids. CDR1 is ENHRY, CDR2 SYGVKD, per germline.